Listed below are T cell receptor beta chains from one sample, sequenced in a study of T-cell memory formation after mild COVID-19. TCRdb used MiXCR to reprocess the 5' RACE reads, holding one entry per CDR3 protein. The table has about 350,000 distinct CDR3 sequences, around a fifth seen once. Material: PBMCs or a T cell subset sorted from them (not recorded which). The receptors come from a man aged 18 to 30 who had mild COVID-19 (a few samples of this study predate the infection). Cell type and time point are not known. Both conserved end residues are part of each CDR3. The D gene is left open where the match is weak. Only part of the rows carry a size: once, few, many, or a class if the clone is expanded.

abundance: few; d_gene: TRBD1; j_gene: TRBJ1-6; v_gene: TRBV5-1; CDR3aa: CATRRDRYNSPLHF; CDR3nt: TGCGCCACCCGGCGGGACAGGTATAATTCACCCCTCCACTTT
abundance: -; d_gene: TRBD2; j_gene: TRBJ2-5; v_gene: TRBV6-5; CDR3aa: CASSSGTSGGAETQYF; CDR3nt: TGTGCCAGCAGTTCCGGGACTAGCGGGGGGGCAGAGACCCAGTACTTC
abundance: few; d_gene: TRBD1; j_gene: TRBJ2-1; v_gene: TRBV5-1; CDR3aa: CASSTTGTGVYEQFF; CDR3nt: TGCGCCAGCAGCACAACCGGGACAGGGGTGTATGAGCAGTTCTTC
abundance: -; d_gene: -; j_gene: TRBJ2-2; v_gene: TRBV5-1; CDR3aa: CASSDLMSGELFF; CDR3nt: TGCGCCAGCAGTGACCTTATGTCCGGGGAGCTGTTTTTT
abundance: few; d_gene: TRBD2; j_gene: TRBJ2-3; v_gene: TRBV4-3; CDR3aa: CASSQDPGGGALDTQYF; CDR3nt: TGCGCCAGCAGCCAAGACCCCGGCGGGGGGGCCCTAGATACGCAGTATTTT
abundance: -; d_gene: -; j_gene: TRBJ2-7; v_gene: TRBV7-6; CDR3aa: CASSPRFPPEQYF; CDR3nt: TGTGCCAGCAGCCCCCGGTTCCCCCCGGAGCAGTACTTC
abundance: few; d_gene: TRBD2; j_gene: TRBJ2-3; v_gene: TRBV11-2; CDR3aa: CASSWLAGGASTDTQYF; CDR3nt: TGTGCCAGCAGCTGGCTAGCGGGGGGGGCTAGCACAGATACGCAGTATTTT
abundance: few; d_gene: -; j_gene: TRBJ2-3; v_gene: TRBV5-1; CDR3aa: CASSWGASTDTQYF; CDR3nt: TGCGCCAGCAGCTGGGGGGCGAGCACAGATACGCAGTATTTT
abundance: -; d_gene: -; j_gene: TRBJ2-6; v_gene: TRBV27; CDR3aa: CASKETGANVLTF; CDR3nt: TGTGCCAGCAAGGAGACTGGGGCCAACGTCCTGACTTTC
abundance: -; d_gene: -; j_gene: TRBJ2-3; v_gene: TRBV7-9; CDR3aa: CASSFGLDVSTDTQYF; CDR3nt: TGTGCCAGCAGCTTCGGGCTAGACGTTAGCACAGATACGCAGTATTTT
abundance: -; d_gene: -; j_gene: TRBJ1-3; v_gene: TRBV4-2; CDR3aa: CASREGAFSGNTIYF; CDR3nt: TGTGCCAGCAGGGAAGGGGCCTTCTCTGGAAACACCATATATTTT
abundance: -; d_gene: -; j_gene: TRBJ2-5; v_gene: TRBV4-1; CDR3aa: CASSQDRLGGLGETQYF; CDR3nt: TGCGCCAGCAGCCAAGATCGGTTGGGGGGGCTAGGGGAGACCCAGTACTTC
abundance: -; d_gene: TRBD1; j_gene: TRBJ1-4; v_gene: TRBV5-1; CDR3aa: CASSLGDRGHVFREKLFF; CDR3nt: TGCGCCAGCAGCTTGGGGGACAGGGGGCATGTATTCCGTGAAAAACTGTTTTTT
abundance: many; d_gene: -; j_gene: TRBJ2-2; v_gene: TRBV4-3; CDR3aa: CASSQDVGGFGELFF; CDR3nt: TGCGCCAGCAGCCAAGATGTAGGCGGTTTTGGGGAGCTGTTTTTT
abundance: -; d_gene: -; j_gene: TRBJ2-5; v_gene: TRBV11-2; CDR3aa: CASSRVGQMETQYF; CDR3nt: TGTGCCAGCAGTCGAGTTGGACAGATGGAGACCCAGTACTTC
abundance: -; d_gene: -; j_gene: TRBJ2-2; v_gene: TRBV11-1; CDR3aa: CASSLWRGEETGELFF; CDR3nt: TGTGCCAGCAGCTTATGGCGGGGAGAAGAGACCGGGGAGCTGTTTTTT
abundance: -; d_gene: -; j_gene: TRBJ1-3; v_gene: TRBV18; CDR3aa: CASSLSDSGNTIYF; CDR3nt: TGTGCCAGCTCACTGTCGGACTCTGGAAACACCATATATTTT
abundance: few; d_gene: TRBD1; j_gene: TRBJ2-2; v_gene: TRBV4-1; CDR3aa: CASSQDPGQANTGELFF; CDR3nt: TGCGCCAGCAGCCAAGACCCGGGACAGGCGAACACCGGGGAGCTGTTTTTT
abundance: few; d_gene: -; j_gene: TRBJ2-5; v_gene: TRBV6-6; CDR3aa: CASVGALALEETQYF; CDR3nt: TGTGCCAGCGTGGGGGCACTAGCGCTGGAAGAGACCCAGTACTTC
abundance: few; d_gene: TRBD1; j_gene: TRBJ2-5; v_gene: TRBV7-2; CDR3aa: CASSLAGQGWETQYF; CDR3nt: TGTGCCAGCAGCTTAGCGGGACAGGGGTGGGAGACCCAGTACTTC